The present TCR beta chain was sequenced within a study of T cell responses to AZD1222 COVID-19 vaccine. Study-wide results and limits: CD4 TCRs linked to vaccination spanned spike, dominating at 160-218 and 743-854. Repertoire sampling was restricted to post-peak T cell response timepoints.

Method: immunoSEQ multiplex PCR; TCRdb's copy keeps in-frame clones and lacks some. The sample includes 100,000 to 150,000 clones, about nine tenths seen only once; the top ten take 20% to 25%. With respect to this clone: What it binds is unknown.

V shed 8 bases and J 5 bases; nucleotides not matched to a gene: 13. This CDR3 has 15 amino acids. Germline lookup yields CDR1 WSHSY and CDR2 SAAADI. This specimen consisted of peripheral blood, obtained on day 0 of AZD1222 vaccination. This receptor was obtained from an adult in good health. J is TRBJ2-3 and V is TRBV10-2; 7 bases agree with TRBD2. CDR3 region: CASGSSGGGGDTQYF. The CDR3 DNA reads TGCGCCAGCGGGTCATCTGGGGGGGGAGGAGATACGCAGTATTTT.